This T cell receptor (beta chain) emerged from a study of shared clonotypes between healthy human individuals. The study's findings and limits: All-four-donor shared clonotypes had higher generation probabilities than non-shared clonotypes did.

In the original workflow: Quality scores were absent from the junction-only immunoSEQ sequences, so filtering differed. Produced via immunoSEQ multiplex PCR; TCRdb's table is partial and in-frame only. That table furnishes V, J and clone size, whereas the DNA furnished D and trimming. The top ten hold about 0.39% of the sample, which has a few million clones, over 85% seen once. Note on this clone: Its antigen is as yet unknown. The sample contains more than one DNA sequence encoding this CDR3.

Germline CDR1 LNHNV, CDR2 YYDKDF (reference sequence). The CDR3 spans 14 residues. V was cut by 0 bases and J by 5 bases, with 10 bases left in between. Everyone who donated was a Caucasian adult who lived in Nashville, Tennessee. The V gene is TRBV15, the J gene TRBJ1-2, with D perhaps matching TRBD1 (5 bases). The sample taken for sequencing was naive CD4+ T cells from PBMCs. The subset is: CD45RA+ positively selected. The sequence came from a man aged 18 to 35 in good health. Some clones in this sample may be carry-over from other donors' samples. CDR3 protein: CATSRDGGGYGYTF. The CDR3 DNA follows: TGTGCCACCAGCAGAGATGGGGGAGGGTATGGCTACACCTTC.